This record covers a single T cell receptor beta chain. Antigen: not known. The source of the sample is a study of CD8 T cells in Susac syndrome. The study, taken as a whole, reports: The CD4+ T cell repertoire of patients with Susac syndrome showed no detectable clonal expansion.

The RNA input was about 0.45 to 1 ug, and it was reverse transcribed with random hexamers. The immunoSEQ assay covered 54 Vbeta and 13 Jbeta segments for CDR3. Each CDR3 protein gets one entry after TCRdb re-called the immunoSEQ multiplex PCR reads with MiXCR. The sample yields approximately 190,000 distinct CDR3 sequences, roughly 91% seen once. Trimming removed 5 bases from V and 0 bases from J, with 13 bases in between. The CDR3 runs 15 residues. Germline CDR1 MDHEN, CDR2 SYDVKM. The rearrangement joins TRBV28 to TRBJ1-1, with a tentative D call TRBD1 (5 bases). The sequencing sample was made of CD4+ T cells from PBMCs. The TCR originated in a human donor with Susac syndrome. The CDR3 spells CASSILTAMNTEAFF. The CDR3 DNA follows: TGTGCCAGCAGTATCCTGACAGCTATGAACACTGAAGCTTTCTTT.